One sample yielded the 26 T cell receptor beta chains listed below, sequenced in a study of shared clonotypes between healthy human individuals. Only in-frame clones appear in the TCRdb table, and some are missing; sequencing was by immunoSEQ multiplex PCR. This table holds around 1.1 million clones, 70% to 80% found once. The sample comprised memory CD4+ T cells from PBMCs. The subset was: CD45RA-negative fraction. The receptors were gathered from a young man in good health. Some clones in this sample may be carry-over from other donors' samples.

The chain joins TRBV5-1 to TRBJ2-3; 8 positions match TRBD2. The CDR3 is 16 residues long. From germline, CDR1 is SGHRS and CDR2 YFSETQ. After removal of 5 bases from V and 2 bases from J, the junction contained 10 bases not matched to a gene. DNA for the CDR3: TGCGCCAGCAGTTCCTACAGCGGGGGAATCACAGATACGCAGTATTTT. It yields the protein CASSSYSGGITDTQYF.

V is TRBV5-1 and J is TRBJ2-7; D may be TRBD1 (6 bases). This CDR3 comprises 15 residues. Per germline, CDR1 SGHRS and CDR2 YFSETQ. Trimming removed 2 bases from V and 3 bases from J, with 15 bases in between. CDR3 in amino acids: CASSLAAGQYYEQYF. In nucleotides, the CDR3 is TGCGCCAGCAGCTTAGCGGCTGGACAGTACTACGAGCAGTACTTC.

This clone was counted only a few times. The chain combines TRBV10-3 with TRBJ2-3; the match to TRBD2 covers 8 bases. CDR1 is ENHRY and CDR2 is SYGVKD in the germline V gene. Losses at the gene ends were 10 bases for V and 2 bases for J; bases not matched to a gene: 17. The length of the CDR3 is 17 residues. CDR3 in amino acids: CATQKLAVRWNTDTQYF. CDR3 DNA: TGTGCCACCCAAAAACTAGCGGTCAGGTGGAACACAGATACGCAGTATTTT.

This clone was seen just once. V gene TRBV28 combines with J gene TRBJ1-4; possible D gene TRBD1, 5 bases. Germline CDR1 MDHEN, CDR2 SYDVKM. V lost 3 bases and J lost 2, with 13 bases in between. There are 16 residues in the CDR3. CDR3 loop: CASSLRGGATNEKLFF. CDR3 DNA: TGTGCCAGCAGTTTGCGCGGAGGGGCGACTAATGAAAAACTGTTTTTT.

The sample holds a few counts of this clone. This rearrangement joins TRBV5-4 to TRBJ2-1; TRBD2 might be the D (7 bases). Trimming took off 2 bases at V and 1 base at J, with 19 bases between the two ends. Germline V CDR1 and CDR2: SGHNT, YYREEE (reference sequence). CDR3 length: 18 residues. CDR3 sequence reads: CASSFPGRGQESYNEQFF. As DNA, the CDR3 is TGTGCCAGCAGCTTCCCTGGGCGGGGGCAGGAATCCTACAATGAGCAGTTCTTC.

This sequence joins TRBV2 and TRBJ2-7; D ambiguous. This CDR3 is built from 14 residues. Trimming took 3 bases from V and 0 from J, leaving 9 bases between them. Per the germline V gene, CDR1 is SNHLY and CDR2 is FYNNEI. CDR3 protein: CASSEWDTSYEQYF. The CDR3 DNA reads TGTGCCAGCAGTGAGTGGGATACCTCCTACGAGCAGTACTTC. Filled out from reference TRBV2 and TRBJ2-7, the complete variable domain reads EPEVTQTPSHQVTQMGQEVILRCVPISNHLYFYWYRQILGQKVEFLVSFYNNEISEKSEIFDDQFSVERPDGSNFTLKIRSTKLEDSAMYFCASSEWDTSYEQYFGPGTRLTVT.

Here the CDR3 reads CASSPDGSYEQYF. The CDR3 nucleotides read TGTGCCAGCAGTCCGGACGGGTCCTACGAGCAGTACTTC. This chain joins TRBV2 and TRBJ2-7; D unclear. Germline V lookup: CDR1 SNHLY, CDR2 FYNNEI. Trimming removed 5 bases from V and 1 base from J, with 9 bases in between. CDR3 length: 13 amino acids.

The chain uses TRBV4-2 and TRBJ2-7; D is undetermined. Germline-derived CDR1 and CDR2 are LGHNA and YNFKEQ. The CDR3 has 12 amino acids. Trimming shortened V by 10 bases and J by 0 bases, and 10 bases separated the two germline ends. The CDR3 spells CATSSSSYEQYF. The CDR3 DNA reads as TGTGCCACCAGTTCGAGCTCCTACGAGCAGTACTTC.

The chain recombines TRBV11-2 with TRBJ2-1, with D tentatively TRBD2 (6 bases). Deletions cut 5 bases from V and 8 bases from J, with 19 bases between. The germline V gene has CDR1 SGHAT and CDR2 FQNNGV. The length of the CDR3 is 15 residues. The CDR3 bases are TGTGCCAGCAGCCTCTCCCTGACTAGGTTCCATGAGCAGTTCTTC. The encoded protein is CASSLSLTRFHEQFF.

The chain combines TRBV28 with TRBJ2-1, with D maybe TRBD2 (5 bases). In germline, CDR1 is MDHEN, CDR2 SYDVKM. There are 16 residues in the CDR3. V was trimmed by 7 bases and J by 4 bases, leaving 20 bases between them. CDR3 DNA: TGTGCCAGCACCCCTCTCGGAGGCCGCCTTTACAATGAGCAGTTCTTC. Its translation: CASTPLGGRLYNEQFF. Filled out from reference TRBV28 and TRBJ2-1, the complete variable domain reads DVKVTQSSRYLVKRTGEKVFLECVQDMDHENMFWYRQDPGLGLRLIYFSYDVKMKEKGDIPEGYSVSREKKERFSLILESASTNQTSMYLCASTPLGGRLYNEQFFGPGTRLTVL.

About this clone: This sample includes further DNA sequences coding for the same CDR3. The chain carries TRBV7-9 and TRBJ2-3; TRBD2 matches at 8 bases. V was pared by 3 bases and J by 0 bases, with 2 bases of the junction left unmatched. From germline, CDR1 is SEHNR and CDR2 FQNEAQ (reference sequence). This CDR3 contains 15 residues. The CDR3 is CASSFASGSTDTQYF. CDR3 nucleotides: TGTGCCAGCAGCTTTGCTAGCGGGAGCACAGATACGCAGTATTTT. The full variable domain, in which reference TRBV7-9 and TRBJ2-3 provide the parts outside the CDR3, is DTGVSQNPRHKITKRGQNVTFRCDPISEHNRLYWYRQTLGQGPEFLTYFQNEAQLEKSRLLSDRFSAERPKGSFSTLEIQRTEQGDSAMYLCASSFASGSTDTQYFGPGTRLTVL.

The V gene is TRBV5-6, the J gene TRBJ2-3; 9 bases fit TRBD1. The length of the CDR3 is 15 residues. Germline CDR1 reads SGHDT; CDR2 reads YYEEEE. V shed 4 bases, J shed 2 bases, and the junction held 5 bases outside the gene matches. CDR3 sequence (DNA): TGTGCCAGCAGCCCCGGACAGGGGATCACAGATACGCAGTATTTT. It encodes CASSPGQGITDTQYF.

Worth noting for this clone: This sample includes further DNA sequences coding for the same CDR3. The chain has TRBV4-3 and TRBJ1-3, with D perhaps matching TRBD1 (6 bases). Trimming removed 0 bases from V and 0 bases from J, with 6 bases in between. Germline V gives CDR1 LGHNA, CDR2 YSLEER. The CDR3 extends over 15 amino acids. CDR3: CASSQDRGSGNTIYF. In nucleotides, the CDR3 is TGCGCCAGCAGCCAAGACAGGGGCTCTGGAAACACCATATATTTT.

The CDR3 spells CASSATGGETQYF. In DNA, the CDR3 is TGCGCCAGCAGCGCGACAGGGGGTGAGACCCAGTACTTC. This chain connects TRBV5-1 to TRBJ2-5; 9 bases fit TRBD1. This CDR3 has 13 amino acids. The ends lost 4 bases at V and 5 bases at J; junction bases unmatched: 3. CDR1 and CDR2 (germline): SGHRS, YFSETQ.

The V and J genes are TRBV28 and TRBJ1-5, with 9 bases matching TRBD1. Germline CDR1 MDHEN, CDR2 SYDVKM. Germline trimming cut 6 bases from V and 7 bases from J; bases unmatched to any gene: 10. CDR3 size: 15 residues. The CDR3 spells CASRLPGQGSQPQHF. As DNA, the CDR3 is TGTGCCAGCAGATTACCGGGACAGGGATCCCAGCCCCAGCATTTT. The whole variable domain, remainder taken from reference TRBV28 and TRBJ1-5, is DVKVTQSSRYLVKRTGEKVFLECVQDMDHENMFWYRQDPGLGLRLIYFSYDVKMKEKGDIPEGYSVSREKKERFSLILESASTNQTSMYLCASRLPGQGSQPQHFGDGTRLSIL.

The V call is TRBV6-4, the J call TRBJ1-1, with unresolved D. In germline, CDR1 is MRHNA, CDR2 SNTAGT. V was cut by 6 bases and J by 1 base, with 15 bases left in between. The CDR3 has 15 amino acids. CDR3 loop: CASRSVATRNTEAFF. The DNA for the CDR3 is TGTGCCAGCAGATCGGTAGCTACGCGGAACACTGAAGCTTTCTTT.

To note about this clone: Other DNA sequences from this sample encode an identical CDR3 as well. The chain is built from TRBV13 and TRBJ2-7, with D tentatively TRBD2 (6 bases). Germline CDR1 is PRHDT and CDR2 is FYEKMQ (reference sequence). The CDR3 length is 15 residues. Trimming removed 0 bases at V and 2 bases at J, with 11 bases between. The DNA of the CDR3 is TGTGCCAGCAGCTTAGGAGGAGGGTTCACCTACGAGCAGTACTTC. Protein sequence: CASSLGGGFTYEQYF.

This clone has a handful of counts. The chain links TRBV16 to TRBJ2-7; a weak D match, TRBD2 (6 bases). In germline, CDR1 is KGHSY, CDR2 FQNENV. The V end was cut by 4 bases, the J end by 3 bases, with 16 bases between. CDR3 length: 15 residues. Written as DNA, the CDR3 is TGTGCCAGCAGCCTTACAGCGGGCCCCGGCTACGAGCAGTACTTC. Translating it yields CASSLTAGPGYEQYF.

The V gene is TRBV4-1, the J gene TRBJ2-2; D gene unclear. Germline values: CDR1 MGHRA, CDR2 YSYEKL. The CDR3 consists of 12 residues. V lost 6 bases, J lost 8 bases, and 10 bases lay in between. This chain's CDR3 is CASREWLGELFF. CDR3 sequence (DNA): TGCGCCAGCAGGGAGTGGCTTGGGGAGCTGTTTTTT.

The chain carries TRBV4-1 and TRBJ1-5; D remains unclear. Germline V CDR1 and CDR2: MGHRA, YSYEKL. The CDR3 sequence is 16 residues long. Trimming left V 2 bases short and J 8 bases short, with 19 bases between. The CDR3 is CASSQSPFSGWEPQHF. The CDR3 nucleotides are TGCGCCAGCAGCCAAAGTCCGTTCAGCGGCTGGGAGCCCCAGCATTTT.

This chain links TRBV6-1 with TRBJ1-2; D call uncertain. The CDR3 spans 14 residues. V was cut by 6 bases and J by 8 bases, with 19 bases left in between. Germline values: CDR1 MNHNS, CDR2 SASEGT. For the CDR3, the DNA is TGTGCCAGCAGCCTATCTCTCCCCGCTGAGGGCTACACCTTC. Translating it yields CASSLSLPAEGYTF.

V usage is TRBV5-1 and J usage is TRBJ2-5; the D gene is possibly TRBD2 (5 bases). V lost 0 bases and J 7 bases, leaving 13 bases between the germline ends. The length of the CDR3 is 14 residues. The germline V gene has CDR1 SGHRS and CDR2 YFSETQ. CDR3: CASSLATSGGTQYF. For the CDR3, the DNA is TGCGCCAGCAGCTTGGCAACCTCCGGAGGGACCCAGTACTTC.

The V and J genes are TRBV5-6 and TRBJ1-2; D gene unclear. CDR1 is SGHDT and CDR2 is YYEEEE in the germline V gene. Trimming took 2 bases from V and 9 from J, leaving 20 bases between them. The CDR3 runs 15 residues. The DNA of the CDR3 is TGTGCCAGCAGCTTTCGCAGGTTGGACTTTGTGAGCTACACCTTC. This sequence encodes CASSFRRLDFVSYTF.

This clone appeared once. The limits of the CDR3 on the DNA are not certain, so only TCRdb's listed CDR3 is given. The gene calls are TRBV21-1 and TRBJ1-1; the table calls TRBD1, which could not be checked here. TRBV21-1 counts as a pseudogene. Counting both end residues, the CDR3 totals 16 amino acids. This CDR3 is CASSVGQGSLNTEAFF.

This clone was detected only once. The chain carries TRBV2 and TRBJ2-1; 12 positions match TRBD2. Germline V gene sequence: CDR1 SNHLY, CDR2 FYNNEI. The V segment lost 6 bases and the J segment 1 base; nucleotides outside the gene matches: 10. This CDR3 comprises 18 residues. The CDR3 bases are TGTGCCAGCAGGGCGACTAGCGGGAGAAGAGGGTCCTACAATGAGCAGTTCTTC. It is translated as CASRATSGRRGSYNEQFF.

The V and J genes are TRBV7-9 and TRBJ2-5; 8 positions agree with TRBD2. CDR3 length: 15 amino acids. Germline-derived CDR1 and CDR2 are SEHNR and FQNEAQ (reference sequence). Trimming cost V 5 bases and J 1 base; bases outside gene matches: 6. The CDR3 protein is CASSRRAGVQETQYF. As DNA, the CDR3 is TGTGCCAGCAGCCGTAGAGCGGGAGTCCAAGAGACCCAGTACTTC.